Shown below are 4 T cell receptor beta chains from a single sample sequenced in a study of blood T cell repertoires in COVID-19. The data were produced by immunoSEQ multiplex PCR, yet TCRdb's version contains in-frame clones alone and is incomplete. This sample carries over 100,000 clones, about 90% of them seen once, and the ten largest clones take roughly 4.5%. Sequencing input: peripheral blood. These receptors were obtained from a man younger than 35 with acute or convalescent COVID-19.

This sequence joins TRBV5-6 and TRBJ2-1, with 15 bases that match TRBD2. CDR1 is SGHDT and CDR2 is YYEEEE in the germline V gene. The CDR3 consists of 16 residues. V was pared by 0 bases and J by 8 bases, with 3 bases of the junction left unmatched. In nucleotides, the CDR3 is TGTGCCAGCAGCTTGGAGGGACTAGCGGGGGGTCATGAGCAGTTCTTC. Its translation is CASSLEGLAGGHEQFF.

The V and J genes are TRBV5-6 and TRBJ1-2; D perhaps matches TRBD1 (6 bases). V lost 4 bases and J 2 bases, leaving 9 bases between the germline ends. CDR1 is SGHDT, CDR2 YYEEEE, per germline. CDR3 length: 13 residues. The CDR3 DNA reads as TGTGCCAGCAGCCCGAGGGGGAACTATGGCTACACCTTC. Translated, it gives CASSPRGNYGYTF.

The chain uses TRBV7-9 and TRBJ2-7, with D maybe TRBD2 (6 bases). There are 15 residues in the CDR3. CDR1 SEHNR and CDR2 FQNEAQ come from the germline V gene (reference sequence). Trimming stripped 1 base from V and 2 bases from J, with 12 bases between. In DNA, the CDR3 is TGTGCCAGCAGCTTAGGCGGGACGTCCGCCTACGAGCAGTACTTC. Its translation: CASSLGGTSAYEQYF.

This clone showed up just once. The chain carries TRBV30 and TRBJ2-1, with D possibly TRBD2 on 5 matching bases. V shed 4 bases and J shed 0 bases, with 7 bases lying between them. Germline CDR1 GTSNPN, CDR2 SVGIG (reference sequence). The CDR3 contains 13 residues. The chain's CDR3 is CAWKGSSYNEQFF. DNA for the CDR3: TGTGCCTGGAAAGGGAGCTCCTACAATGAGCAGTTCTTC.